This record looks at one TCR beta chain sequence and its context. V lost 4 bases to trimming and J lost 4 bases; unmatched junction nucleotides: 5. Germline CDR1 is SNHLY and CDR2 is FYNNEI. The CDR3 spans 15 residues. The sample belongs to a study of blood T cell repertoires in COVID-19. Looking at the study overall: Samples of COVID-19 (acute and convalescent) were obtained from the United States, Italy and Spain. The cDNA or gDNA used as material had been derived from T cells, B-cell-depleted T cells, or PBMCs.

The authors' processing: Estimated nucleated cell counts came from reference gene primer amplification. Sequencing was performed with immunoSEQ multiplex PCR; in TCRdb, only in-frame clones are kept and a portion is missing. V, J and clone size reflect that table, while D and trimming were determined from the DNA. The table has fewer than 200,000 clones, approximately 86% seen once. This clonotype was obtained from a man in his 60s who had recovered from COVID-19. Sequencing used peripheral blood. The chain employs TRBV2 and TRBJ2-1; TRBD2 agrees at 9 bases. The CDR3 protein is CASSVSRGGYNEQFF. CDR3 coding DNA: TGTGCCAGCAGTGTATCGCGGGGGGGGTACAATGAGCAGTTCTTC.